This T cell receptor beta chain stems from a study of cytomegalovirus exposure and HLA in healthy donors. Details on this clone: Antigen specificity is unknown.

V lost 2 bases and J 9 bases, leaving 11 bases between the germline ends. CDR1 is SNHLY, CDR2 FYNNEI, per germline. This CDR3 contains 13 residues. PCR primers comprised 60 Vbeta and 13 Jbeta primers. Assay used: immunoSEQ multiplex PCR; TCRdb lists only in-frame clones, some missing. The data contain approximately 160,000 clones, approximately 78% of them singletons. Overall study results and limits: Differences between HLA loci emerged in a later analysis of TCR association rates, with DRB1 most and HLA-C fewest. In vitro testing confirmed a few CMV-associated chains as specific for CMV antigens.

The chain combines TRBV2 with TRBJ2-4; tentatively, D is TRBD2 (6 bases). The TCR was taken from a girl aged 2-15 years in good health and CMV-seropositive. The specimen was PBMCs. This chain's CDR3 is CASSELRDGIQYF. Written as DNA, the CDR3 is TGTGCCAGCAGTGAATTGCGGGATGGCATTCAGTACTTC.